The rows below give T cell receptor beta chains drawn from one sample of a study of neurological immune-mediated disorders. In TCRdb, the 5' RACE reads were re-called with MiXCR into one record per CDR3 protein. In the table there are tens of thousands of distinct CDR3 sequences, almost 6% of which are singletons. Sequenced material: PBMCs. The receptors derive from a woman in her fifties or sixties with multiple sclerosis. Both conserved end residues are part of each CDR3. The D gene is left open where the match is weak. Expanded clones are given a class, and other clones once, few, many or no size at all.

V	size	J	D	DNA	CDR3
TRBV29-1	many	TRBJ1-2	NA	TGCAGCGTTGATAGGCAGTTGGGAGGCTACACCTTC	CSVDRQLGGYTF
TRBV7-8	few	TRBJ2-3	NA	TGTGCCAGCAGCCTCCCGGGAATCCATACGCAGTATTTT	CASSLPGIHTQYF
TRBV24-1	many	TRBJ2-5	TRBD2	TGTGCCACCAGTGTGTTATCTAGCGGGGGAGAGACCCAGTACTTC	CATSVLSSGGETQYF
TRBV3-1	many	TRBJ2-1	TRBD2	TGTGCCAGCAGTCGGTTACTAGCGGGGGGGCCAGGTGAGCAGTTCTTC	CASSRLLAGGPGEQFF
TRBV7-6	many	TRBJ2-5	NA	TGTGCCAGCAGCTTAGTCAAGGGGCTAGAGACCCAGTACTTC	CASSLVKGLETQYF
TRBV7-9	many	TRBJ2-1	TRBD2	TGTGCCAGCAGCCGAATGGGCGGGGGGACGGATGAGCAGTTCTTC	CASSRMGGGTDEQFF
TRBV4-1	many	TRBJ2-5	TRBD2	TGCGCCAGCAGCCAAGGCGAGACTAGCGGTGGCCCTGAGACCCAGTACTTC	CASSQGETSGGPETQYF
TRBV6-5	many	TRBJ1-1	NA	TGTGCCAGCAGCCAGAGGGGCACTGAAGCTTTCTTT	CASSQRGTEAFF
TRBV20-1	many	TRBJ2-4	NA	TGCAGTGCAACGCCGGGAACCAAAAACATTCAGTACTTC	CSATPGTKNIQYF
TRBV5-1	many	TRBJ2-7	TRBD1	TGCGCCAGCAGCCTGGGGCCGGGACAGGGTAACTACGAGCAGTACTTC	CASSLGPGQGNYEQYF
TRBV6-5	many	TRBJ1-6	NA	TGTGCCAGCAGCCTCGGGGGCAGTAATAATTCACCCCTCCACTTT	CASSLGGSNNSPLHF
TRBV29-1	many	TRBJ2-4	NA	TGCAGCGTTGAAGATCGGAAGTCCCCCAGGAACATTCAGTACTTC	CSVEDRKSPRNIQYF
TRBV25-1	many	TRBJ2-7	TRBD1	TGTGCCAGCAGTGAGTCGGGACAGGTCGGGCAGTACTTC	CASSESGQVGQYF
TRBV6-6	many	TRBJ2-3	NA	TGTGCCAGCAGTTACGGGGCACAGGGTGGAGATACGCAGTATTTT	CASSYGAQGGDTQYF
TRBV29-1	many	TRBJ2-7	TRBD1	TGCAGCGTTGCCGAAGGGACAGGAGGCTCCTACGAGCAGTACTTC	CSVAEGTGGSYEQYF
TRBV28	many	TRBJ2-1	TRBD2	TGTGCCAGCAGGCTAGCGGGGGAAGGCTACAATGAGCAGTTCTTC	CASRLAGEGYNEQFF
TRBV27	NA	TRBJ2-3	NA	TGTGCCAGCAGCTACGGACGGTACACAGATACGCAGTATTTT	CASSYGRYTDTQYF
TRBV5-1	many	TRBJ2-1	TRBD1	TGCGCCAGCAGCTTGTCGAGACAGGGGGGCAATGAGCAGTTCTTC	CASSLSRQGGNEQFF
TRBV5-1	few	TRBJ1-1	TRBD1	TGCGCCAGCAGCTTATTGGGACAGGGGGCCGTGACTGAAGCTTTCTTT	CASSLLGQGAVTEAFF
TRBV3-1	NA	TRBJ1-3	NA	TGTGCCAGCAGCCAAGTGACTTACGGAAACACCATATATTTT	CASSQVTYGNTIYF
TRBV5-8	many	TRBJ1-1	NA	TGTGCCAGCAGCTTGGTAGGGGAAGCTTTCTTT	CASSLVGEAFF
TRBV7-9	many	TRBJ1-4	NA	TGTGCCAGCAGCTTAGGAGGCCAGAGGGGGGAAAAACTGTTTTTT	CASSLGGQRGEKLFF
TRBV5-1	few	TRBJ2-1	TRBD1	TGCGCCAGCAGCTCAGGACAGGGCTCCAGCTCCTACAATGAGCAGTTCTTC	CASSSGQGSSSYNEQFF
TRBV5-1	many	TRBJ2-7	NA	TGCGCCAGCAGCTTGGCGGGGGGCGGCTACGAGCAGTACTTC	CASSLAGGGYEQYF
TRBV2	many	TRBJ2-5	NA	TGTGCCAGCAGCCCGGCGGAGACCCAGTACTTC	CASSPAETQYF
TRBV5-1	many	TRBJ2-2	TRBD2	TGCGCCAGCAGCTTAACTAGCGGGAGAACCGGGGAGCTGTTTTTT	CASSLTSGRTGELFF
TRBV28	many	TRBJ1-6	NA	TGTGCCAGCAGTATCCTGTGGGGGAGAGGTTCACCCCTCCACTTT	CASSILWGRGSPLHF
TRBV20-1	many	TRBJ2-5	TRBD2	TGCAGTCGGGGGGACCAAGAGACCCAGTACTTC	CSRGDQETQYF
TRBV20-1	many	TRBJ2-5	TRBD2	TGCAGTGCTAGCTTCCTAGCGGGAAATCCAGAGACCCAGTACTTC	CSASFLAGNPETQYF
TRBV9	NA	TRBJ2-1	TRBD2	TGTGCCAGCAGCGTAGGAGCGACTAGCGGGTCCTACAATGAGCAGTTCTTC	CASSVGATSGSYNEQFF
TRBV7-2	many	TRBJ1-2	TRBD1	TGTGCCAGCAGCTCGAATCCGGGACAGCCTAACTATGGCTACACCTTC	CASSSNPGQPNYGYTF
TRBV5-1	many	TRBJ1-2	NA	TGCGCCAGCAGGGAGAATTCGGACCCGACCGTGGGAGGCTACACCTTC	CASRENSDPTVGGYTF
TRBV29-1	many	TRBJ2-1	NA	TGCAGCGTTGGACAGGTTTACAATGAGCAGTTCTTC	CSVGQVYNEQFF
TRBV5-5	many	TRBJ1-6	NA	TGTGCCAGCAGCTCATCGCTTTCACCCCTCCACTTT	CASSSSLSPLHF
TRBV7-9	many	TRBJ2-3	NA	TGTGCCAGCAGCTTAGGGGTAGATACGCAGTATTTT	CASSLGVDTQYF
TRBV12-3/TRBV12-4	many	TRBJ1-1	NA	TGTGCCAGCAGTTTCTCGTCCGGTAAGGAAGCTTTCTTT	CASSFSSGKEAFF
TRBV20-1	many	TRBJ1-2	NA	TGCAGTGCTAGTCTGAGGATTGTCGATGGCTACACCTTC	CSASLRIVDGYTF
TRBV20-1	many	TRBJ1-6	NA	TGCAGTGCTATGGAGGACACGGCAAGCTCCTATAATTCACCCCTCCACTTT	CSAMEDTASSYNSPLHF
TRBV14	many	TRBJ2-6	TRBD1	TGTGCCAGCAGCCCCCGGGACAGGGCCCCTGGGGCCAACGTCCTGACTTTC	CASSPRDRAPGANVLTF
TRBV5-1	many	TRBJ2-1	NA	TGCGCCAGCAGCTTTATGGGGGGCTCTGAGCAGTTCTTC	CASSFMGGSEQFF
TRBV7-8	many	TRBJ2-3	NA	TGTGCCAGCAGCTCGAACAGGGCCCTTACAGATACGCAGTATTTT	CASSSNRALTDTQYF
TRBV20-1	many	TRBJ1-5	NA	TGCAGTGCTCCCGGGGGCAGGCAGAATCAGCCCCAGCATTTT	CSAPGGRQNQPQHF
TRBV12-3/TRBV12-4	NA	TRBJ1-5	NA	TGTGCCAGCAGTCCGACAAGGGAAGCTCAGCCCCAGCATTTT	CASSPTREAQPQHF
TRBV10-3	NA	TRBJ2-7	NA	TGTGCCATCAGTGAAACGGGGAACGAGCAGTACTTC	CAISETGNEQYF
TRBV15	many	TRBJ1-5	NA	TGTGCCACCAGCAGTTCCTCAGCCTTCCAGCCCCAGCATTTT	CATSSSSAFQPQHF
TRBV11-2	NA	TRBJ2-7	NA	TGTGCCAGCAGCTTGGGCTACGAGTACGAGCAGTACTTC	CASSLGYEYEQYF
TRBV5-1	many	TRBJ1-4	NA	TGCGCCAGCAGCTTCGGCAGGGAGGGAAAACTGTTTTTT	CASSFGREGKLFF
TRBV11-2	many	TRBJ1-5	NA	TGTGCCAGCAGCCCTAGTGAGGGTCTTGGGGGGCTCAATCAGCCCCAGCATTTT	CASSPSEGLGGLNQPQHF
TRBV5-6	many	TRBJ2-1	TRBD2	TGTGCCAGCAGCTCGTCCGGACTAGCGGGGGACCATGAGCAGTTCTTC	CASSSSGLAGDHEQFF
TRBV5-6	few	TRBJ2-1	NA	TGTGCCAGCAGCTTTAAGCGTTCGGGCTACAATGAGCAGTTCTTC	CASSFKRSGYNEQFF
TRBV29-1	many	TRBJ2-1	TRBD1	TGCAGCGTTGAGGCCCGGGACAGCTACAATGAGCAGTTCTTC	CSVEARDSYNEQFF